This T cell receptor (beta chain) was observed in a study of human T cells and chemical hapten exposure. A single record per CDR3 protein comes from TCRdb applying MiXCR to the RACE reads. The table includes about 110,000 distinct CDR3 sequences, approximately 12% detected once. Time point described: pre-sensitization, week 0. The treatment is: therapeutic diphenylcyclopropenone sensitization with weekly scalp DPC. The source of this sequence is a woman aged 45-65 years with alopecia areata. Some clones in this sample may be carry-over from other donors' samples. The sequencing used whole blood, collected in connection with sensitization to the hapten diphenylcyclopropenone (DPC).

The CDR3 loop reads CASRYRDMGNQPQHF. The CDR3 DNA reads TGTGCCAGCAGATACAGGGATATGGGCAATCAGCCCCAGCATTTT. The J gene is TRBJ1-5, the V gene TRBV28, with a possible D match to TRBD1 (6 bases). This CDR3 region has 15 residues. CDR1 is MDHEN, CDR2 SYDVKM, per germline. With 6 bases removed from V and 2 bases from J, the gap between germline ends came to 14 bases. Complete variable domain (other parts from reference TRBV28 and TRBJ1-5): DVKVTQSSRYLVKRTGEKVFLECVQDMDHENMFWYRQDPGLGLRLIYFSYDVKMKEKGDIPEGYSVSREKKERFSLILESASTNQTSMYLCASRYRDMGNQPQHFGDGTRLSIL.